This T cell receptor (beta chain) was found in a study of CD8+CD57+ T cells in acquired aplastic anemia. Study-level information: An average of roughly 2.9 ug of DNA was obtained from sorted CD4+ and CD8+ cells. Study-level results: Controls and patients did not differ significantly in CD8+ Simpson's diversity.

V was pared by 1 base and J by 5 bases, with 4 bases of the junction left unmatched. The CDR3 is 13 residues long. Germline values: CDR1 DFQATT, CDR2 SNEGSKA (reference sequence). The patients chosen for sequencing had shown expansion of CD8+CD57+ cells (detected by flow cytometry). Acquired aplastic anemia of severe grade affected all patients. This clonotype was seen at least ten times. Antigen unknown. For CDR3 and TCR beta VDJ profiling, genomic DNA was the template used. In TCRdb, the reads were re-called with MiXCR into one record per CDR3 protein. The sample contains 120,000 or so distinct CDR3 sequences, less than 50% of which appear only once.

Sequenced: sorted CD4+, CD8+, or CD8+CD57+ T cells (not recorded which) from PBMCs. The J gene is TRBJ2-5, the V gene TRBV20-1, with 7 bases matching TRBD2. This TCR derives from a human donor with aplastic anemia. The CDR3 region is CSARVSGAETQYF. CDR3 DNA sequence: TGCAGTGCTAGAGTGAGCGGGGCGGAGACCCAGTACTTC.